The 13 T cell receptor beta chains listed next were all sequenced from one sample in a study of blood T cell repertoires in COVID-19. Some clones are missing from TCRdb's copy, which holds only in-frame ones; the method was immunoSEQ multiplex PCR. The sample shows around 300,000 clones, 86% of them seen only once. Material for sequencing was peripheral blood. The receptor source for this set is a woman aged 25 to 39 with active or convalescent COVID-19.

The chain uses TRBV6-6 and TRBJ1-5, with D possibly matching TRBD1 (6 bases). Trimming removed 5 bases at V and 5 bases at J, with 13 bases between. The V gene's germline CDR1 is MNHNY and CDR2 SVGAGI (reference sequence). The CDR3 consists of 14 residues. In DNA, the CDR3 is TGTGCCAGCAGTCCCACAGGGTTGTATCAGCCCCAGCATTTT. Its translation is CASSPTGLYQPQHF.

V and J are TRBV29-1 and TRBJ1-2; maybe TRBD1 (6 bases). CDR1 and CDR2 from the germline V gene are SQVTM and ANQGSEA. Trimming stripped 6 bases from V and 4 bases from J, with 12 bases between. This CDR3 has 12 amino acids. The CDR3 DNA sequence: TGCAGCGTAGAAACAGGGCGCTATGGCTACACCTTC. Its translation is CSVETGRYGYTF. The full variable domain, with the rest looked up from reference TRBV29-1 and TRBJ1-2, is SAVISQKPSRDICQRGTSLTIQCQVDSQVTMMFWYRQQPGQSLTLIATANQGSEATYESGFVIDKFPISRPNLTFSTLTVSNMSPEDSSIYLCSVETGRYGYTFGSGTRLTVV.

The chain employs TRBV9 and TRBJ2-5; 13 positions agree with TRBD2. The V gene end was trimmed by 3 bases and the J gene end by 3 bases; junction bases not matched to a gene: 8. The V gene's germline CDR1 is SGDLS and CDR2 YYNGEE. The CDR3 is 17 amino acids. Here the CDR3 reads CASSARLAGGQKETQYF. For the CDR3, the DNA is TGTGCCAGCAGCGCCCGACTAGCGGGGGGCCAAAAAGAGACCCAGTACTTC. Based on the CDR3 plus reference TRBV9 and TRBJ2-5, the full variable domain is DSGVTQTPKHLITATGQRVTLRCSPRSGDLSVYWYQQSLDQGLQFLIQYYNGEERAKGNILERFSAQQFPDLHSELNLSSLELGDSALYFCASSARLAGGQKETQYFGPGTRLLVL.

The rearrangement joins TRBV5-1 to TRBJ1-2; unclear D gene. The CDR3 runs to 13 residues. Per germline, CDR1 SGHRS and CDR2 YFSETQ. V lost 0 bases, J lost 1 base, and 4 bases lay in between. CDR3 sequence (DNA): TGCGCCAGCAGCTTGGACAATAACTATGGCTACACCTTC. This codes for CASSLDNNYGYTF.

The chain couples TRBV2 to TRBJ2-3; the match to TRBD2 covers 9 bases. Germline V gene sequence: CDR1 SNHLY, CDR2 FYNNEI. This CDR3 comprises 15 residues. V shed 6 bases and J 4 bases; nucleotides not matched to a gene: 8. CDR3 DNA sequence: TGTGCCAGCAGCCCCGGCGGGGGGGCCGCAGATACGCAGTATTTT. Protein sequence: CASSPGGGAADTQYF.

This chain joins TRBV18 and TRBJ1-1, with 9 nucleotides matching TRBD1. V was clipped by 4 bases and J by 4 bases; unmatched bases: 13. This CDR3 comprises 17 residues. From germline, CDR1 is KGHSH and CDR2 LQKENI. CDR3 sequence (DNA): TGTGCCAGCTCACGCACCACGGGGGGGACAGGGATCACTGAAGCTTTCTTT. It encodes CASSRTTGGTGITEAFF.

The CDR3 region is CASTSYRGLGYGYTF. In DNA form, the CDR3 reads TGTGCCAGCACCTCTTACAGGGGGCTTGGCTATGGCTACACCTTC. This chain connects TRBV6-5 to TRBJ1-2; 9 bases agree with TRBD1. Germline V gene sequence: CDR1 MNHEY, CDR2 SVGAGI. With V trimmed by 7 bases and J by 4 bases, 10 bases remained unmatched. The CDR3 contains 15 residues.

The sample holds a few counts of this clone. The J gene is TRBJ1-2, the V gene TRBV4-1; D may be TRBD1 (6 bases). The CDR3 spans 15 residues. The germline CDR1 and CDR2 sequences are MGHRA and YSYEKL. Trimming shortened V by 3 bases and J by 4 bases, and 15 bases separated the two germline ends. CDR3 loop: CASSQKGHSSYGYTF. The CDR3, as DNA: TGCGCCAGCAGCCAGAAGGGACACTCCAGCTATGGCTACACCTTC.

The rearrangement joins TRBV7-3 to TRBJ1-5, with a possible D match to TRBD1 (5 bases). This CDR3 comprises 12 residues. V was clipped by 9 bases and J by 4 bases, with 10 bases between them. Looked up from germline, CDR1 is SGHTA and CDR2 is FQGTGA. CDR3 amino acids: CARGLENQPQHF. CDR3 nucleotides: TGTGCCAGGGGGCTTGAGAATCAGCCCCAGCATTTT.

The J gene is TRBJ1-1, the V gene TRBV7-8; TRBD1 matches 8 bases. The J segment lost 4 bases and the V segment lost 5 bases, leaving 3 bases of the junction unmatched. Germline loops: CDR1 SGHVS, CDR2 FQNEAQ. The CDR3 is made up of 13 amino acids. DNA for the CDR3: TGTGCCAGCAGCCGTACAGGGGGCACTGAAGCTTTCTTT. Amino acid sequence: CASSRTGGTEAFF.

J is TRBJ2-7 and V is TRBV6-5; weak D call: TRBD1 (6 bases). Per germline, CDR1 MNHEY and CDR2 SVGAGI. V was trimmed by 5 bases and J by 1 base, leaving 9 bases between them. CDR3 length: 13 amino acids. Written as DNA, the CDR3 is TGTGCCAGCAGTCAACAGGGATCCTACGAGCAGTACTTC. This sequence encodes CASSQQGSYEQYF.

The chain combines TRBV5-1 with TRBJ1-3, with D unresolved. Germline values: CDR1 SGHRS, CDR2 YFSETQ. Deletions cut 5 bases from V and 4 bases from J, with 10 bases between. This CDR3 is 13 amino acids long. CDR3 DNA: TGCGCCAGCAGAGCGCCCCAGGGAAACACCATATATTTT. Translation: CASRAPQGNTIYF.

This chain joins TRBV6-2 or TRBV6-3 and TRBJ1-1; D ambiguous. The CDR3 sequence is 11 residues long. Per the germline V gene, CDR1 is MNHEY and CDR2 is SVGEGT. Trimming pared 5 bases from V and 14 bases from J, leaving 15 bases between. The CDR3 DNA sequence: TGTGCCAGCAGTCACCACGTAACAAAGTTCTTT. Translating it yields CASSHHVTKFF.